This T cell receptor beta chain was sequenced in a study of beta chain features in type 1 diabetes. Study details: Age, gender, cell numbers and subset yield matched between patients and controls.

Study-wide results and limits: Healthy donors had naive, central memory and Treg TCRB repertoires that appeared less similar than those seen among patients.

Germline CDR1 and CDR2: LNHDA and SQIVND (reference sequence). This CDR3 comprises 14 residues. V was clipped by 0 bases and J by 5 bases, with 10 bases between them. This clone was picked up a small number of times. Its matching antigen is unknown. The investigators reverse transcribed all of the isolated RNA, so they sequenced expressed TCRB transcripts. Profiling relied on immunoSEQ multiplex PCR, and the TCRdb table lists in-frame clones only, not all of them. This sample has about 250,000 clones, with less than 15% found just once. Central memory, naive, regulatory and stem cell-like memory CD4+ cells were sorted by CD45RO/CCR7/CD25/CD127/CD95/CD27.

The sequenced sample consisted of naive CD4+ T cells from blood. This chain uses TRBV19 with TRBJ1-2; no definite D call. This clonotype was sampled from a woman in her thirties or forties in good health. CDR3 sequence: CASSIEMGRYGYTF. The CDR3 coding sequence is TGTGCCAGTAGTATAGAGATGGGCCGGTATGGCTACACCTTC.